This TCR beta chain was recorded in a study of T cell responses to AZD1222 COVID-19 vaccine. Points from the study as a whole: Regions 160-218 and 743-854 held dominance among vaccine-associated CD4 TCRs, which spanned spike. Donors in the cohort were predominantly white British and more often female, and clonal diversity was possibly underestimated. Unmutated variant regions reportedly attract nearly half of all spike-specific TCRs. Spike-specific TCR breadth and depth rose after two AZD1222 doses.

The length of the CDR3 is 13 residues. Trimming shortened V by 7 bases and J by 3 bases, and 12 bases separated the two germline ends. Germline V lookup: CDR1 MDHEN, CDR2 SYDVKM. Notes on this clone: Its target is unknown.

Profiling relied on immunoSEQ multiplex PCR, and the TCRdb table lists in-frame clones only, not all of them. The table lists about 140,000 clones. The TCR comes from an adult in good health. This chain connects TRBV28 to TRBJ1-2, with D unresolved. Material: peripheral blood. DNA of the CDR3: TGTGCCAGCACCCCAGACGGATACTATGGCTACACCTTC. This codes for CASTPDGYYGYTF.